One sample yielded the 5 T cell receptor beta chains listed below, sequenced in a study of CD8 T cells in Susac syndrome. It was with random hexamers that 0.5 to 1 ug RNA was reverse transcribed. TCRdb reprocessed the immunoSEQ multiplex PCR reads with MiXCR, giving one entry per CDR3 protein. There are 150,000 to 200,000 distinct CDR3 sequences in the sample; approximately 94% occur only once, and 0.12% lies in the top ten. The specimen sequenced was CD4+ T cells from PBMCs. Source of these receptors: a human donor with Susac syndrome.

The rearrangement uses TRBV27 and TRBJ2-1; a possible D gene is TRBD1 (6 bases). Trimming cost V 7 bases and J 5 bases, with 21 bases left between them. The CDR3 sequence is 16 residues long. Germline loops: CDR1 MNHEY, CDR2 SMNVEV (reference sequence). In DNA, the CDR3 is TGTGCCAGCAAGGGGCTGGGGGCCAGGACGGACAATGAGCAGTTCTTC. Its protein is CASKGLGARTDNEQFF.

The DNA of the CDR3 is TGTGCCAGCAGCGTAGACCCGTACACCGGGGAGCTGTTTTTT. This encodes CASSVDPYTGELFF. V and J are TRBV9 and TRBJ2-2; D is unresolved. The length of the CDR3 is 14 residues. V lost 0 bases, J lost 3 bases, and 6 bases lay in between. Germline CDR1 is SGDLS and CDR2 is YYNGEE.

The chain carries TRBV5-1 and TRBJ1-2; possibly TRBD1 for D (6 bases). The germline V and J ends were trimmed by 4 bases and 7 bases, with 8 bases remaining between them. Germline-derived CDR1 and CDR2 are SGHRS and YFSETQ. This CDR3 region has 11 residues. The DNA of the CDR3 is TGCGCCAGCAGCGACAGGAGTGGCTACACCTTC. Translation gives CASSDRSGYTF.

The rearrangement links TRBV29-1 to TRBJ2-3; 9 bases align to TRBD1. The germline gives CDR1 SQVTM, CDR2 ANQGSEA. Unmatched junction bases numbered 5, after V lost 4 bases and J lost 0 bases. The CDR3 extends over 15 amino acids. The CDR3 reads CSVAPGTGSTDTQYF. CDR3 nucleotides: TGCAGCGTTGCTCCCGGGACAGGGAGCACAGATACGCAGTATTTT.

The J gene is TRBJ1-4, the V gene TRBV12-3 or TRBV12-4, with D perhaps matching TRBD1 (5 bases). The CDR3 runs to 15 residues. V was pared by 6 bases and J by 0 bases, with 11 bases between. The CDR3 coding sequence is TGTGCCAGCAGGCGGGGGACCGCAACTAATGAAAAACTGTTTTTT. This codes for CASRRGTATNEKLFF.